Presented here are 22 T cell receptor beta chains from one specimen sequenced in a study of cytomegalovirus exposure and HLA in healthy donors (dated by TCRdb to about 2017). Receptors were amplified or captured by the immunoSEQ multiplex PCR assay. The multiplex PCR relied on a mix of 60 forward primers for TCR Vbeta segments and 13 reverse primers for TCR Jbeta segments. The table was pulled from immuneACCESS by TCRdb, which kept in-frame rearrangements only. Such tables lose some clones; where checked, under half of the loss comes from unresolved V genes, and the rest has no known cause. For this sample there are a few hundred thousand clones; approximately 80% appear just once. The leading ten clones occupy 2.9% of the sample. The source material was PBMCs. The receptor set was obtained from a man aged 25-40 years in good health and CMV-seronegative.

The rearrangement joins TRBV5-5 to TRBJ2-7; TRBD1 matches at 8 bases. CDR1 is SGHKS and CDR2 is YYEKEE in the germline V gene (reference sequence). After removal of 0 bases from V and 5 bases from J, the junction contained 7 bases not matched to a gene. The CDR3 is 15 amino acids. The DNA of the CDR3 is TGTGCCAGCAGCTTGGTCGGCAGGGGGCTCCACGAGCAGTACTTC. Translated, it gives CASSLVGRGLHEQYF.

CDR3 protein: CASSEGTGGNREKLFF. The CDR3 DNA follows: TGTGCCAGCAGCGAGGGGACAGGGGGCAATCGAGAAAAACTGTTTTTT. J is TRBJ1-4 and V is TRBV11-2; TRBD1 matches 12 bases. The CDR3 sequence is 16 residues long. With 5 bases clipped from V and 8 bases from J, the junction kept 9 bases outside the gene matches. Germline V gives CDR1 SGHAT, CDR2 FQNNGV.

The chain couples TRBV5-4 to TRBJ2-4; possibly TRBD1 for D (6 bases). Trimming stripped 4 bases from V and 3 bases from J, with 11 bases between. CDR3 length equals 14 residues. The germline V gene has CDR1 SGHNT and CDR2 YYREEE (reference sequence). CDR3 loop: CASSPDRDKNIQYF. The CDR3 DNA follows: TGTGCCAGCAGCCCGGACAGAGACAAAAACATTCAGTACTTC.

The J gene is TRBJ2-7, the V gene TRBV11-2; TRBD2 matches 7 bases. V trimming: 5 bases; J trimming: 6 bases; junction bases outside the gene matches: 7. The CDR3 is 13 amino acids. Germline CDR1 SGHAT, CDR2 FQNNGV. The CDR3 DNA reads TGTGCCAGCAGCCCGGACGGGAGGATCGAGCAGTACTTC. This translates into CASSPDGRIEQYF.

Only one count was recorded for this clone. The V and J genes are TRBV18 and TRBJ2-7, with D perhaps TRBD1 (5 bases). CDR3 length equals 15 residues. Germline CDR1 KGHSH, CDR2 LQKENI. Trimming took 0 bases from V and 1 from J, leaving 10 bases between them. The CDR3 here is CASSPPGEGSYEQYF. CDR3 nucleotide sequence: TGTGCCAGCTCACCACCAGGGGAAGGGTCCTACGAGCAGTACTTC.

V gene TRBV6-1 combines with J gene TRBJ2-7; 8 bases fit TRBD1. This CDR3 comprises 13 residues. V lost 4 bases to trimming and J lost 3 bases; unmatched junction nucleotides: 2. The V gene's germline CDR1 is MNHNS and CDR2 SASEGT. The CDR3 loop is CASSGGQDYEQYF. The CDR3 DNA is TGTGCCAGCAGTGGGGGACAGGACTACGAGCAGTACTTC.

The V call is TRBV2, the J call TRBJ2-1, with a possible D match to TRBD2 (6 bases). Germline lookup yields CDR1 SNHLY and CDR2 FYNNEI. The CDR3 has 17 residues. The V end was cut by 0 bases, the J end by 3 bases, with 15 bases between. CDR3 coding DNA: TGTGCCAGCAGTGAAGCCCCAGCGGGTATATACTACAATGAGCAGTTCTTC. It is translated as CASSEAPAGIYYNEQFF. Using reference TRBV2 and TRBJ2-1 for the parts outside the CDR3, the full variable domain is EPEVTQTPSHQVTQMGQEVILRCVPISNHLYFYWYRQILGQKVEFLVSFYNNEISEKSEIFDDQFSVERPDGSNFTLKIRSTKLEDSAMYFCASSEAPAGIYYNEQFFGPGTRLTVL.

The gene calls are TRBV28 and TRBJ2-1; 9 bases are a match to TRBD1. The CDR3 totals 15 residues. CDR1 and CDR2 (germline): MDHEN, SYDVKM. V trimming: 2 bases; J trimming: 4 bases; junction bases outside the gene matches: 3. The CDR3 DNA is TGTGCCAGCAGTTTACCGGGACAGGGATACAATGAGCAGTTCTTC. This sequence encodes CASSLPGQGYNEQFF.

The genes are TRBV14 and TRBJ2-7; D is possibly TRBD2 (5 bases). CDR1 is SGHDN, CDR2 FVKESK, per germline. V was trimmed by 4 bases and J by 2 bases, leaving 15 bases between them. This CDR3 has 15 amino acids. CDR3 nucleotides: TGTGCCAGCAGCCCATCGGACGGGATGACCTACGAGCAGTACTTC. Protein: CASSPSDGMTYEQYF.

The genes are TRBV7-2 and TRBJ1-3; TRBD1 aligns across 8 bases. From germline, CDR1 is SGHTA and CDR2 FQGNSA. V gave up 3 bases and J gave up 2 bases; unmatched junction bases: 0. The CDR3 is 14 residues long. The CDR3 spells CASSLDRAGNTIYF. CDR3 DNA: TGTGCCAGCAGCTTGGACAGGGCTGGAAACACCATATATTTT.

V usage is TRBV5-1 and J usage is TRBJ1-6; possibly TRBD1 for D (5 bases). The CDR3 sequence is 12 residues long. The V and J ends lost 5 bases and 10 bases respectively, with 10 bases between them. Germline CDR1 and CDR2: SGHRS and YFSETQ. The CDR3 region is CASRGVGSPLHF. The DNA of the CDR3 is TGCGCCAGCAGAGGGGTCGGATCACCCCTCCACTTT.

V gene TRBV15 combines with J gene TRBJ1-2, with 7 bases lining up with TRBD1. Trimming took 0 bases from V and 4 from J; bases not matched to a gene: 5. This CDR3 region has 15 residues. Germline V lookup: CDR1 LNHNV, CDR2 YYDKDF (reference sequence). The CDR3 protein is CATSREGGGGYGYTF. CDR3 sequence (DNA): TGTGCCACCAGCAGAGAAGGAGGGGGCGGCTATGGCTACACCTTC. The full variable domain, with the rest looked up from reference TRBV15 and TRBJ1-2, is DAMVIQNPRYQVTQFGKPVTLSCSQTLNHNVMYWYQQKSSQAPKLLFHYYDKDFNNEADTPDNFQSRRPNTSFCFLDIRSPGLGDTAMYLCATSREGGGGYGYTFGSGTRLTVV.

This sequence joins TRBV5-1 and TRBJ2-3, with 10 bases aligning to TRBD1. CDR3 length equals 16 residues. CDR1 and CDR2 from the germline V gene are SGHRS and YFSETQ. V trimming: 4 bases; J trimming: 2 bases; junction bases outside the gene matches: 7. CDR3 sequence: CASSPGTGAFTDTQYF. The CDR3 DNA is TGCGCCAGCAGCCCCGGGACAGGGGCCTTCACAGATACGCAGTATTTT.

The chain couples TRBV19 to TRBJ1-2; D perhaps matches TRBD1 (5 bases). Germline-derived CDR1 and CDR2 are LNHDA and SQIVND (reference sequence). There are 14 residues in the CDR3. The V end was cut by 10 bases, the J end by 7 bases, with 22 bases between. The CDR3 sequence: CATLRGGPEGGYTF. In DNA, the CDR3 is TGTGCCACTCTGAGGGGTGGGCCGGAGGGTGGCTACACCTTC.

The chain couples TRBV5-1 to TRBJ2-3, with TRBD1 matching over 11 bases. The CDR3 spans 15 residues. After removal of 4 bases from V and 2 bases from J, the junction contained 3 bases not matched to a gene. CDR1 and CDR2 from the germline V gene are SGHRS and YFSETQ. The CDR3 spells CASSRTGGNTDTQYF. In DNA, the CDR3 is TGCGCCAGCAGCCGGACAGGGGGCAACACAGATACGCAGTATTTT.

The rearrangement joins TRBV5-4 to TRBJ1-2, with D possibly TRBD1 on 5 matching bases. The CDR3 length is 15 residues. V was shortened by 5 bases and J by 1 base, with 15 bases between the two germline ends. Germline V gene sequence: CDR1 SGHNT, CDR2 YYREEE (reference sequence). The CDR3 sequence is CASSPDSSFNYGYTF. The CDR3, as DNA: TGTGCCAGCAGTCCTGACAGCTCCTTTAACTATGGCTACACCTTC.

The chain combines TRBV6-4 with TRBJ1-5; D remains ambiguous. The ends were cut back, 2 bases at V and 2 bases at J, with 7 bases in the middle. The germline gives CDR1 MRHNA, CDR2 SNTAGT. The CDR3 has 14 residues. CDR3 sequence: CASSDRHRNQPQHF. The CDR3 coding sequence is TGTGCCAGCAGTGACCGACACCGCAATCAGCCCCAGCATTTT.

CDR3 in DNA: TGTGCCAGCAGCTTAGGGACTAGCGGGGGCATTCAGTACTTC. This gives the protein CASSLGTSGGIQYF. This sequence joins TRBV11-1 and TRBJ2-4; 13 nucleotides align to TRBD2. The J segment lost 9 bases and the V segment lost 1 base, leaving 0 bases of the junction unmatched. The CDR3 covers 14 residues. Germline V lookup: CDR1 SGHAT, CDR2 FQDESV (reference sequence).

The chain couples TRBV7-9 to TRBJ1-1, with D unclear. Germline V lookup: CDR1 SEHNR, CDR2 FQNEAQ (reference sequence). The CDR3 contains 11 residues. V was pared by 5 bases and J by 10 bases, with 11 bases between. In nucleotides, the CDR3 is TGTGCCAGCAGCCCGTCGCGGCCAGCTTTCTTT. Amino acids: CASSPSRPAFF.

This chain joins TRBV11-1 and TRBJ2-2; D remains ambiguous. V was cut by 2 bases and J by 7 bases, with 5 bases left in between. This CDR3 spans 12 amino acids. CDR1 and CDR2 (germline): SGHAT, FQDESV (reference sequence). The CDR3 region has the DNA TGTGCCAGCAGCTTACCGGTCGGGGAGCTGTTTTTT. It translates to CASSLPVGELFF.

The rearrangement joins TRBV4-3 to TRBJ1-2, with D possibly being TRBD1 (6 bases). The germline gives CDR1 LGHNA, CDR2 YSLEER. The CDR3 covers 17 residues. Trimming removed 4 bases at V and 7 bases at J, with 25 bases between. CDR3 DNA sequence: TGCGCCAGCAGCCTTACGGCCTCAGAGGGGGGGCGGAGTGGCTACACCTTC. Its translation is CASSLTASEGGRSGYTF.

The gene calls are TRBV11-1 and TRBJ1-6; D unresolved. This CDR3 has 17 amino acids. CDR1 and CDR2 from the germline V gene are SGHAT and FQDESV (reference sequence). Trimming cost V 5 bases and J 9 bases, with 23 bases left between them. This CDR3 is CASSLRPRALGGSPLHF. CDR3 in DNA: TGTGCCAGCAGCCTTCGCCCAAGGGCACTAGGCGGTTCACCCCTCCACTTT.